This T cell receptor (beta chain) was sequenced during a study of control samples from healthy donors and cancer patients (dated by TCRdb to 2018 to 2020). The method was the immunoSEQ multiplex PCR assay. Imported from immuneACCESS, the table was reduced by TCRdb to in-frame sequences with V and J called. These copies leave out some clones; in studies compared against another copy, an unresolved V gene accounts for under half, and the cause of the remainder is not known. The sample contains 150,000 or so clones, roughly 90% of them found a single time. The ten top clones hold 12% of the sample. The CDR3 measures 14 amino acids from cysteine to phenylalanine. Only the CDR3 DNA stays, 42 bases, in frame from base 1. V is reduced by 3 bases and J by 4 bases, leaving a spacing of 12 bases between them. The germline V gene sets CDR1 to ENHRY and CDR2 to SYGVKD. Remarks on this clone: This clone's antigen is unknown. No much larger clone is present one base from it, and per-base qualities are unavailable.

What was sequenced was blood. This TCR derives from a man in his thirties or forties in good health. The rearrangement joined TRBV10-3 to TRBJ1-1; the D segment cannot be called with confidence. The DNA is TGTGCCATCAGTGAAGGGAAAGTCAGCACTGAAGCTTTCTTT. This encodes CAISEGKVSTEAFF.